This T cell receptor beta chain originates from a study of T-cell memory formation after mild COVID-19. Study information: TCR clusters mostly belonged to single donors.

In TCRdb, the 5' RACE reads were re-called with MiXCR into one record per CDR3 protein. The sample holds around 90,000 distinct CDR3 sequences, about 13% seen once. Trimming shortened V by 1 base and J by 5 bases, and 11 bases separated the two germline ends. This CDR3 spans 14 amino acids. Germline V gives CDR1 KGHSY, CDR2 FQNENV. The chain carries TRBV16 and TRBJ1-1, with a tentative D call TRBD1 (5 bases). This TCR derives from an adult woman who had mild COVID-19 (a few samples of this study predate the infection). Cell type and time point are not known. Sequenced material: PBMCs or a T cell subset sorted from them (not recorded which). CDR3 amino acids: CASSQYSGITEAFF. In DNA, the CDR3 is TGTGCCAGCAGCCAATATTCAGGGATAACTGAAGCTTTCTTT. The whole variable domain, filled in from reference TRBV16 and TRBJ1-1, reads GEEVAQTPKHLVRGEGQKAKLYCAPIKGHSYVFWYQQVLKNEFKFLISFQNENVFDETGMPKERFSAKCLPNSPCSLEIQATKLEDSAVYFCASSQYSGITEAFFGQGTRLTVV.